A single sample gave rise to the 13 T cell receptor beta chains below, sequenced in a study of blood T cell repertoires in COVID-19. Some clones are missing from TCRdb's copy, which holds only in-frame ones; the method was immunoSEQ multiplex PCR. The repertoire holds about 240,000 clones, with over 75% as singletons. The sequencing sample was made of peripheral blood. All receptors derive from a young woman with acute or convalescent COVID-19.

This clone was detected only once. J is TRBJ1-2 and V is TRBV30; no firm D call. Per germline, CDR1 GTSNPN and CDR2 SVGIG (reference sequence). V was trimmed by 5 bases and J by 5 bases, leaving 12 bases between them. This CDR3 has 12 residues. Written as DNA, the CDR3 is TGTGCCTGGTCGCAGACAATTTATGGCTACACCTTC. It codes for CAWSQTIYGYTF.

V gene TRBV12-5 combines with J gene TRBJ1-2; the D is unclear. CDR1 and CDR2 (germline): LGHNT, FRNRAP. V lost 2 bases and J 2 bases, leaving 6 bases between the germline ends. This CDR3 contains 13 residues. DNA of the CDR3: TGTGCTAGTGGTTTGCGGGAGAACTATGGCTACACCTTC. Translation gives CASGLRENYGYTF.

The CDR3 spells CASSFTGQGSYNEQFF. DNA for the CDR3: TGTGCCAGCAGCTTTACCGGACAGGGTTCCTACAATGAGCAGTTCTTC. The J gene is TRBJ2-1, the V gene TRBV11-3, with TRBD1 identical over 8 bases. Per the germline V gene, CDR1 is SGHNT and CDR2 is YENEEA. The CDR3 is 16 amino acids. V gave up 3 bases and J gave up 1 base; unmatched junction bases: 5.

This clone appeared a few times. J is TRBJ2-1 and V is TRBV9, with 7 bases fitting TRBD2. The CDR3 loop spans 16 amino acids. Losses at the gene ends were 0 bases for V and 7 bases for J; bases not matched to a gene: 10. Germline CDR1 SGDLS, CDR2 YYNGEE. The CDR3 reads CASSVVGGSGANEQFF. The CDR3 nucleotides are TGTGCCAGCAGCGTAGTGGGCGGGAGCGGAGCTAATGAGCAGTTCTTC.

The rearrangement uses TRBV27 and TRBJ2-4, with D hard to call. Germline V CDR1 and CDR2: MNHEY, SMNVEV (reference sequence). The CDR3 contains 15 residues. V was cut by 5 bases and J by 5 bases, with 16 bases left in between. CDR3 DNA: TGTGCCAGCAGTCGATCCGGTCTTTCGGAAAACATTCAGTACTTC. Residues: CASSRSGLSENIQYF.

This sequence joins TRBV5-8 and TRBJ1-1, with D possibly matching TRBD1 (5 bases). This CDR3 is built from 15 residues. Deletions cut 4 bases from V and 4 bases from J, with 17 bases between. In germline, CDR1 is SGHTS, CDR2 YDEGEE. The CDR3 sequence is CASSPVGGKVTEAFF. The DNA of the CDR3 is TGTGCCAGCAGCCCCGTTGGGGGGAAGGTCACTGAAGCTTTCTTT.

The genes are TRBV7-8 and TRBJ2-7, with a weak D call TRBD2 (5 bases). The CDR3 totals 11 residues. Between the trimmed V and J ends, which lost 4 bases and 9 bases, there was a span of 10 bases. In germline, CDR1 is SGHVS, CDR2 FQNEAQ. The CDR3 loop is CASSWAGRQYF. In nucleotides, the CDR3 is TGTGCCAGCAGCTGGGCGGGCAGGCAGTACTTC.

This CDR3 is CASSDSGGSENQPQHF. In DNA form, the CDR3 reads TGTGCCAGTAGTGATTCAGGGGGCTCGGAAAATCAGCCCCAGCATTTT. The genes are TRBV19 and TRBJ1-5, with TRBD1 identical over 8 bases. Germline V CDR1 and CDR2: LNHDA, SQIVND (reference sequence). V gave up 5 bases and J gave up 4 bases; unmatched junction bases: 10. The CDR3 is made up of 16 amino acids.

This chain joins TRBV10-2 and TRBJ2-7; 7 bases fit TRBD2. The length of the CDR3 is 14 residues. Germline V gene data show CDR1 as WSHSY and CDR2 as SAAADI. V shed 4 bases and J 0 bases; nucleotides not matched to a gene: 3. CDR3 residues: CASSVLADSYEQYF. DNA of the CDR3: TGCGCCAGCAGTGTCCTAGCGGACTCCTACGAGCAGTACTTC.

Only one count was recorded for this clone. The chain employs TRBV7-3 and TRBJ2-1, with TRBD2 matching over 9 bases. This CDR3 spans 15 amino acids. The V and J ends lost 5 bases and 3 bases, in that order; junction bases with no gene match: 5. Germline lookup yields CDR1 SGHTA and CDR2 FQGTGA. CDR3 protein: CASSRRLADYNEQFF. For the CDR3, the DNA is TGTGCCAGCAGCCGACGACTAGCGGACTACAATGAGCAGTTCTTC.

This chain connects TRBV19 to TRBJ2-3; 14 bases are a match to TRBD2. This CDR3 is 17 amino acids long. Germline V gene sequence: CDR1 LNHDA, CDR2 SQIVND (reference sequence). Trimming at V came to 6 bases and at J to 5 bases, leaving 10 bases not matched to a gene. For the CDR3, the DNA is TGTGCCAGTAGACCCAGACTAGCGGGAGGGCTGATAGATACGCAGTATTTT. Translated, it gives CASRPRLAGGLIDTQYF. The full variable domain, in which reference TRBV19 and TRBJ2-3 provide the parts outside the CDR3, is DGGITQSPKYLFRKEGQNVTLSCEQNLNHDAMYWYRQDPGQGLRLIYYSQIVNDFQKGDIAEGYSVSREKKESFPLTVTSAQKNPTAFYLCASRPRLAGGLIDTQYFGPGTRLTVL.

CDR3: CASSFLKTGLADTEAFF. The CDR3 bases are TGTGCCAGCAGTTTCCTTAAAACAGGGCTGGCGGACACTGAAGCTTTCTTT. This chain connects TRBV27 to TRBJ1-1; weak D call: TRBD1 (6 bases). V was pared by 3 bases and J by 3 bases, with 20 bases between. CDR1 is MNHEY and CDR2 is SMNVEV in the germline V gene (reference sequence). The CDR3 runs to 17 residues.

V is TRBV7-9 and J is TRBJ2-2; 13 bases are a match to TRBD2. Germline V gene data show CDR1 as SEHNR and CDR2 as FQNEAQ (reference sequence). This CDR3 region has 16 residues. The V gene end was trimmed by 5 bases and the J gene end by 3 bases; junction bases not matched to a gene: 3. The CDR3 DNA is TGTGCCAGCAGCCGCGGACTAGCGGGAGACACCGGGGAGCTGTTTTTT. Translation gives CASSRGLAGDTGELFF.